The present T cell receptor beta chain was sequenced within a study of CD8 T cells in ankylosing spondylitis. In TCRdb, the 5' RACE reads were re-called with MiXCR into one record per CDR3 protein. The profile shows over 700,000 distinct CDR3 sequences, around 19% of them singletons. A few counts support this clonotype. No antigen is known for it. The V and J ends lost 4 bases and 7 bases respectively, with 17 bases between them. The CDR3 length is 14 residues. CDR1 and CDR2 (germline): LGHDT, YNNKEL (reference sequence). Study-wide findings and caveats: Made up of under ten highly homologous variants, a TCR beta motif appeared characteristic of ankylosing spondylitis blood.

Sequencing input: blood, either unsorted or a sorted T cell fraction (not recorded which). This receptor was taken from a male donor with ankylosing spondylitis. The rearrangement links TRBV3-1 to TRBJ2-7, with unresolved D. The CDR3: CASSLTEWSTEQYF. The CDR3 nucleotides read TGTGCCAGCAGCCTGACGGAATGGTCTACGGAGCAGTACTTC.